Shown below are 11 T cell receptor beta chains from a single sample sequenced in a study of post-analysis software for immune sequencing data. Carried by the TCR beta cDNA libraries were unique molecular identifiers. TCRdb recomputed calls from the PCR reads with MiXCR, one row per CDR3 protein. This table has about half a million distinct CDR3 sequences, less than 40% appearing once. Study-wide points: The study found TRBV5-6, TRBV5-1 and TRBV20-1 among five TRBV segments more frequent in patients than controls.

Their specific antigens are unknown. The sample comprised blood. Receptors originate from a girl under 18 with multiple sclerosis.

The gene calls are TRBV7-9 and TRBJ2-2; 9 nucleotides line up with TRBD1. Germline V CDR1 and CDR2: SEHNR, FQNEAQ (reference sequence). The CDR3 totals 17 residues. The V segment lost 4 bases and the J segment 4 bases; nucleotides outside the gene matches: 10. The CDR3 DNA follows: TGTGCCAGCAGCTCCCTACCCCGGGACAGGGCCACCGGGGAGCTGTTTTTT. Translated, it gives CASSSLPRDRATGELFF.

This chain connects TRBV4-2 to TRBJ2-2; 13 nucleotides align to TRBD2. Germline CDR1 and CDR2: LGHNA and YNFKEQ. The CDR3 contains 17 residues. J was trimmed by 0 bases and V by 4 bases; bases with no gene match: 2. The chain's CDR3 is CASSPGTSGANTGELFF. Written as DNA, the CDR3 is TGTGCCAGCAGCCCTGGGACTAGCGGGGCGAACACCGGGGAGCTGTTTTTT.

This clonotype occurred a few times. This chain connects TRBV6-5 to TRBJ1-4, with 7 nucleotides matching TRBD1. J was trimmed by 6 bases and V by 4 bases; bases with no gene match: 5. Germline lookup yields CDR1 MNHEY and CDR2 SVGAGI. This CDR3 is built from 14 residues. As DNA, the CDR3 is TGTGCCAGCAGTTCAGGACAGGCACATGAAAAACTGTTTTTT. Its translation: CASSSGQAHEKLFF.

This clonotype was seen more than once but under ten times. The chain joins TRBV5-5 to TRBJ2-5; weak D call: TRBD2 (5 bases). Germline-derived CDR1 and CDR2 are SGHKS and YYEKEE (reference sequence). The CDR3 contains 16 residues. V lost 2 bases and J 2 bases, leaving 16 bases between the germline ends. The CDR3: CASSFAAAELQETQYF. CDR3 nucleotide sequence: TGTGCCAGCAGCTTTGCGGCAGCGGAGCTTCAAGAGACCCAGTACTTC.

CDR3 sequence reads: CASSLVGGQNIQYF. The CDR3 bases are TGCGCCAGCAGCTTGGTAGGGGGGCAAAACATTCAGTACTTC. V and J are TRBV5-1 and TRBJ2-4; D may correspond to TRBD1 or TRBD2 (6 bases each). The CDR3 totals 14 residues. The V end was cut by 0 bases, the J end by 5 bases, with 9 bases between. The germline gives CDR1 SGHRS, CDR2 YFSETQ.

The CDR3 nucleotides are TGCAGTGCTAGAGAACCGGGCGCCCAAGAGACCCAGTACTTC. Translating gives CSAREPGAQETQYF. V gene TRBV20-1 combines with J gene TRBJ2-5; D not certain. The CDR3 spans 14 residues. V lost 0 bases and J 1 base, leaving 9 bases between the germline ends. The V gene's germline CDR1 is DFQATT and CDR2 SNEGSKA (reference sequence).

CDR3 region: CASSMRRSGANVLTF. CDR3 bases: TGTGCCAGTAGTATGAGGCGCTCTGGGGCCAACGTCCTGACTTTC. The chain employs TRBV19 and TRBJ2-6; D uncertain. The CDR3 is 15 amino acids. Germline V gene sequence: CDR1 LNHDA, CDR2 SQIVND (reference sequence). Trimming left V 3 bases short and J 0 bases short, with 6 bases between.

This clonotype has just a few counts. The rearrangement uses TRBV25-1 and TRBJ1-2, with TRBD1 as a possible D gene (6 bases). Germline CDR1 and CDR2: MGHDK and SYGVNS. Trimming took 2 bases from V and 3 from J, leaving 7 bases between them. The CDR3 is made up of 13 amino acids. Written as DNA, the CDR3 is TGTGCCAGCAGTGAACAGGGGTACTATGGCTACACCTTC. Amino acid sequence: CASSEQGYYGYTF.

This clonotype was picked up a small number of times. The rearrangement joins TRBV20-1 to TRBJ2-1, with a tentative D call TRBD1 (5 bases). The CDR3 runs to 13 residues. With 2 bases removed from V and 3 bases from J, the gap between germline ends came to 8 bases. From germline, CDR1 is DFQATT and CDR2 SNEGSKA (reference sequence). The CDR3 DNA reads as TGCAGTGCTAGAACAGGTAACTACAATGAGCAGTTCTTC. It codes for CSARTGNYNEQFF.

The table lists this clonotype with a few counts. This chain joins TRBV7-2 and TRBJ2-3; D ambiguous. Per germline, CDR1 SGHTA and CDR2 FQGNSA. The CDR3 covers 15 residues. Deletions cut 8 bases from V and 6 bases from J, with 21 bases between. CDR3 residues: CASAFTLQEGDTQYF. In DNA form, the CDR3 reads TGTGCCAGCGCCTTTACTCTCCAGGAAGGGGATACGCAGTATTTT.

The chain couples TRBV3-1 to TRBJ2-5; D unclear. From germline, CDR1 is LGHDT and CDR2 YNNKEL (reference sequence). Trimming left V 0 bases short and J 5 bases short, with 4 bases between. The CDR3 has 12 amino acids. This CDR3 reads CASSQDPETQYF. The DNA of the CDR3 is TGTGCCAGCAGCCAAGATCCCGAGACCCAGTACTTC.